These 22 T cell receptor beta chains share one sample of origin, sequenced in a study of blood T cell repertoires in COVID-19. Sequencing was performed with immunoSEQ multiplex PCR; in TCRdb, only in-frame clones are kept and a portion is missing. The sample contains 60,000 to 70,000 clones, 86% of which appear only once. Sequencing was carried out using peripheral blood. The receptors derive from a woman aged 55 to 70 with acute or convalescent COVID-19.

In DNA, the CDR3 is TGTGCCATCAGTGGTGCGGGCTCCCTTCTGAACACTGAAGCTTTCTTT. Amino acids: CAISGAGSLLNTEAFF. This chain joins TRBV10-3 and TRBJ1-1; D ambiguous. Germline loops: CDR1 ENHRY, CDR2 SYGVKD. The V end was cut by 4 bases, the J end by 0 bases, with 15 bases between. The CDR3 totals 16 residues.

This clone was counted once. V usage is TRBV29-1 and J usage is TRBJ2-3, with TRBD2 matching over 8 bases. Looked up from germline, CDR1 is SQVTM and CDR2 is ANQGSEA. Trimming removed 1 base from V and 5 bases from J; junction bases left unmatched: 8. This CDR3 is 15 amino acids long. The DNA of the CDR3 is TGCAGCGTTGAAGGATCTGGACTAGCTGTAGATACGCAGTATTTT. It codes for CSVEGSGLAVDTQYF.

This chain uses TRBV28 with TRBJ1-6, with TRBD1 identical over 9 bases. Losses at the gene ends were 6 bases for V and 13 bases for J; bases not matched to a gene: 16. There are 16 residues in the CDR3. Germline V gene data show CDR1 as MDHEN and CDR2 as SYDVKM. The CDR3 loop reads CASRPGTGSAYRPLHF. In nucleotides, the CDR3 is TGTGCCAGCAGACCCGGGACAGGGTCGGCGTATCGTCCCCTCCACTTT.

The rearrangement uses TRBV12-3 or TRBV12-4 and TRBJ2-3; D is uncertain. The CDR3 runs 13 residues. V lost 2 bases, J lost 6 bases, and 9 bases lay in between. For the CDR3, the DNA is TGTGCCAGCAGTTTATCGGTATGGGATACGCAGTATTTT. The encoded protein is CASSLSVWDTQYF.

The chain has TRBV15 and TRBJ1-3; D gene ambiguous. The germline V and J ends were trimmed by 0 bases and 2 bases, with 11 bases remaining between them. The CDR3 runs 16 residues. CDR1 is LNHNV and CDR2 is YYDKDF in the germline V gene (reference sequence). DNA of the CDR3: TGTGCCACCAGCAGAGATCTCGGCGGGGCTGGAAACACCATATATTTT. Protein sequence: CATSRDLGGAGNTIYF.

This chain uses TRBV19 with TRBJ1-1; TRBD1 agrees at 9 bases. Trimming at V came to 4 bases and at J to 4 bases, leaving 4 bases not matched to a gene. Germline CDR1 and CDR2: LNHDA and SQIVND (reference sequence). The CDR3 spans 14 residues. The CDR3 region has the DNA TGTGCCAGTAGTAGACACAGGGGGCCCACTGAAGCTTTCTTT. It is translated as CASSRHRGPTEAFF. Full variable domain (outside the CDR3, taken from reference TRBV19 and TRBJ1-1): DGGITQSPKYLFRKEGQNVTLSCEQNLNHDAMYWYRQDPGQGLRLIYYSQIVNDFQKGDIAEGYSVSREKKESFPLTVTSAQKNPTAFYLCASSRHRGPTEAFFGQGTRLTVV.

V is TRBV29-1 and J is TRBJ2-7, with 9 bases matching TRBD2. The CDR3 extends over 13 amino acids. J was trimmed by 3 bases and V by 5 bases; bases with no gene match: 5. Germline V gene lookup returns CDR1 SQVTM and CDR2 ANQGSEA. CDR3 protein: CSVPREGGYEQYF. DNA for the CDR3: TGCAGCGTTCCGCGGGAGGGGGGCTACGAGCAGTACTTC.

V gene TRBV7-8 combines with J gene TRBJ2-2; D remains unclear. The germline gives CDR1 SGHVS, CDR2 FQNEAQ. V dropped 2 bases and J dropped 1 base, with 11 bases sitting between them. The CDR3 runs 16 residues. The chain's CDR3 is CASSLYGPGNTGELFF. The CDR3 DNA reads TGTGCCAGCAGCTTATATGGGCCAGGGAACACCGGGGAGCTGTTTTTT.

V and J are TRBV2 and TRBJ1-6; possibly TRBD1 for D (5 bases). CDR3 length: 14 residues. Trimming left V 4 bases short and J 8 bases short, with 12 bases between. CDR1 and CDR2 (germline): SNHLY, FYNNEI. The CDR3 loop reads CASSALSQDSPLHF. The CDR3 DNA is TGTGCCAGCAGTGCCCTTTCACAGGATTCACCCCTCCACTTT. Looking up the rest from reference TRBV2 and TRBJ1-6 gives the full variable domain: EPEVTQTPSHQVTQMGQEVILRCVPISNHLYFYWYRQILGQKVEFLVSFYNNEISEKSEIFDDQFSVERPDGSNFTLKIRSTKLEDSAMYFCASSALSQDSPLHFGNGTRLTVT.

This clone was recorded a few times. The genes are TRBV5-6 and TRBJ2-7, with D uncertain. The V end was cut by 1 base, the J end by 1 base, with 9 bases between. CDR3 length: 14 residues. CDR1 is SGHDT, CDR2 YYEEEE, per germline. The CDR3 DNA sequence: TGTGCCAGCAGCTTGTTGTACAGTTCCTACGAGCAGTACTTC. It codes for CASSLLYSSYEQYF.

The chain joins TRBV19 to TRBJ2-2; 15 positions agree with TRBD2. The V and J ends lost 9 bases and 4 bases, in that order; junction bases with no gene match: 3. The CDR3 extends over 15 amino acids. In germline, CDR1 is LNHDA, CDR2 SQIVND (reference sequence). CDR3 sequence reads: CASGLAGGSTGELFF. CDR3 in DNA: TGTGCCAGCGGACTAGCGGGAGGGAGCACCGGGGAGCTGTTTTTT.

The V gene is TRBV18, the J gene TRBJ1-3; 9 bases line up with TRBD1. The CDR3 sequence is 16 residues long. Germline CDR1 and CDR2: KGHSH and LQKENI. J lost 3 bases, V lost 3 bases, and 6 bases had no gene match. CDR3 loop: CASSPPGDRDGNTIYF. The CDR3 DNA reads as TGTGCCAGCTCACCGCCCGGGGACAGGGATGGAAACACCATATATTTT.

V and J are TRBV2 and TRBJ1-5; the match to TRBD1 covers 7 bases. Germline V gene lookup returns CDR1 SNHLY and CDR2 FYNNEI. V shed 8 bases, J shed 7 bases, and the junction held 8 bases outside the gene matches. This CDR3 is built from 13 residues. In nucleotides, the CDR3 is TGTGCCAGCTCCGACAGGGACGGGCAGCCCCAGCATTTT. It is translated as CASSDRDGQPQHF.

This clone was found a few times. The chain has TRBV9 and TRBJ2-3; 11 bases are shared with TRBD2. The V gene's germline CDR1 is SGDLS and CDR2 YYNGEE. J lost 0 bases, V lost 4 bases, and 7 bases had no gene match. This CDR3 region has 17 residues. In DNA form, the CDR3 reads TGTGCCAGCAGCATCGGGACTAGCGGCCGTAGCACAGATACGCAGTATTTT. It encodes CASSIGTSGRSTDTQYF.

V usage is TRBV6-5 and J usage is TRBJ2-1; TRBD1 aligns across 11 bases. The CDR3 spans 13 residues. Germline V gives CDR1 MNHEY, CDR2 SVGAGI. The trim removed 7 bases at V and 9 bases at J, leaving 5 bases unmatched. The CDR3 spells CASTGQGAGEQFF. Written as DNA, the CDR3 is TGTGCCAGCACTGGACAGGGGGCCGGTGAGCAGTTCTTC.

V gene TRBV27 combines with J gene TRBJ1-6; TRBD1 might be the D (5 bases). The germline V and J ends were trimmed by 6 bases and 2 bases, with 20 bases remaining between them. The CDR3 extends over 18 amino acids. The germline V gene has CDR1 MNHEY and CDR2 SMNVEV (reference sequence). The CDR3 region is CASSQAYGGGTYNSPLHF. The CDR3 coding sequence is TGTGCCAGCAGCCAAGCTTACGGGGGAGGTACCTATAATTCACCCCTCCACTTT.

The chain joins TRBV9 to TRBJ1-6; 9 bases match TRBD1. The ends lost 1 base at V and 7 bases at J; junction bases unmatched: 6. Germline assignment: CDR1 SGDLS and CDR2 YYNGEE. This CDR3 has 16 residues. CDR3 loop: CASSVTGTGLNSPLHF. The DNA for the CDR3 is TGTGCCAGCAGCGTAACAGGGACAGGGCTCAATTCACCCCTCCACTTT.

The chain joins TRBV18 to TRBJ1-3; no clear D. This CDR3 region has 15 residues. The germline V gene has CDR1 KGHSH and CDR2 LQKENI. Trimming cost V 4 bases and J 0 bases, with 10 bases left between them. In DNA form, the CDR3 reads TGTGCCAGCTCACGCTCAGGTCACTCTGGAAACACCATATATTTT. Translation: CASSRSGHSGNTIYF.

The chain combines TRBV9 with TRBJ2-7, with 12 positions matching TRBD1. Germline lookup yields CDR1 SGDLS and CDR2 YYNGEE. This CDR3 has 14 amino acids. After removal of 4 bases from V and 7 bases from J, the junction contained 6 bases not matched to a gene. The CDR3 here is CASSRGQGAWEQYF. Here the CDR3 DNA reads TGTGCCAGCAGCCGGGGACAGGGGGCTTGGGAGCAGTACTTC.

The J gene is TRBJ2-5, the V gene TRBV5-1; 11 nucleotides match TRBD2. V lost 6 bases and J lost 3; bases outside the gene matches: 4. The CDR3 sequence is 14 residues long. Per the germline V gene, CDR1 is SGHRS and CDR2 is YFSETQ. The chain's CDR3 is CASNLAGGKETQYF. The CDR3 DNA is TGCGCCAGCAACTTAGCGGGGGGGAAAGAGACCCAGTACTTC.

The V gene is TRBV19, the J gene TRBJ2-7; D perhaps matches TRBD2 (5 bases). Trimming cost V 3 bases and J 3 bases, with 15 bases left between them. The germline V gene encodes CDR1 LNHDA and CDR2 SQIVND (reference sequence). This CDR3 is built from 15 residues. The CDR3 here is CASSILYGKIYEQYF. The CDR3, as DNA: TGTGCCAGTAGTATTTTATACGGGAAAATCTACGAGCAGTACTTC.

CDR3 loop: CASSSDRDDQPQHF. The CDR3 DNA reads TGTGCCAGCAGTTCCGACAGGGACGATCAGCCCCAGCATTTT. V is TRBV6-5 and J is TRBJ1-5, with TRBD1 matching over 7 bases. CDR1 and CDR2 from the germline V gene are MNHEY and SVGAGI. J gave up 5 bases and V 4 bases, and 5 bases lay outside the gene matches. CDR3 length: 14 amino acids.